The 16 T cell receptor beta chains below all came from one sample that was sequenced in a study of T cells after yellow fever vaccination. A single record per CDR3 protein comes from TCRdb applying MiXCR to the 5' RACE reads. Here the sample spans hundreds of thousands of distinct CDR3 sequences, roughly a fifth being singletons. The input for sequencing was PBMCs, taken 15 days after the yellow fever booster vaccination. These receptors all come from a young man who received the YFV17D yellow fever vaccine.

This clonotype was observed many times. The chain combines TRBV24-1 with TRBJ2-5; no reliable D call. The CDR3 contains 14 residues. Germline V gene sequence: CDR1 KGHDR, CDR2 SFDVKD. Trimming took 1 base from V and 0 from J, leaving 5 bases between them. CDR3 sequence: CATSDFRYQETQYF. For the CDR3, the DNA is TGTGCCACCAGTGATTTTCGGTACCAAGAGACCCAGTACTTC.

This clonotype was found a few times. The V call is TRBV28, the J call TRBJ2-1, with 7 bases identical to TRBD1. Germline V CDR1 and CDR2: MDHEN, SYDVKM. The CDR3 spans 14 residues. With V trimmed by 7 bases and J by 6 bases, 9 bases remained unmatched. The CDR3 DNA reads as TGTGCCAGCAACGACCGGGACAGCTTCAATGAGCAGTTCTTC. Amino acids: CASNDRDSFNEQFF.

Many counts were recorded for this clonotype. This rearrangement joins TRBV11-2 to TRBJ2-7, with D hard to call. The CDR3 runs 13 residues. Germline loops: CDR1 SGHAT, CDR2 FQNNGV. The V end was cut by 1 base, the J end by 1 base, with 5 bases between. CDR3 in amino acids: CASSLGVSYEQYF. In DNA, the CDR3 is TGTGCCAGCAGCTTAGGGGTGTCCTACGAGCAGTACTTC.

This clonotype was seen only a few times. The J gene is TRBJ2-1, the V gene TRBV7-3; D might be TRBD1 (6 bases). The CDR3 is 15 amino acids. The germline CDR1 and CDR2 sequences are SGHTA and FQGTGA. With 5 bases removed from V and 3 bases from J, the gap between germline ends came to 14 bases. The CDR3 DNA sequence: TGTGCCAGCAGCCCCGGTGACAGGTTCTACAATGAGCAGTTCTTC. This codes for CASSPGDRFYNEQFF.

In this sample, this clonotype turned up many times. The CDR3, as DNA: TGTGCCACCAGCATCGGAGCGGGAGGCACCGGGGAGCTGTTTTTT. Its protein is CATSIGAGGTGELFF. The V gene is TRBV15, the J gene TRBJ2-2; TRBD2 agrees at 9 bases. This CDR3 has 15 amino acids. V lost 4 bases to trimming and J lost 4 bases; unmatched junction nucleotides: 4. Germline-derived CDR1 and CDR2 are LNHNV and YYDKDF (reference sequence).

This chain connects TRBV5-5 to TRBJ1-5; D not certain. The CDR3 is 14 amino acids. V was shortened by 4 bases and J by 9 bases, with 17 bases between the two germline ends. Looked up from germline, CDR1 is SGHKS and CDR2 is YYEKEE (reference sequence). CDR3 protein: CASSPTILEGPQHF. The CDR3 DNA follows: TGTGCCAGCAGCCCCACGATTCTTGAGGGGCCCCAGCATTTT.

This clonotype was observed a few times. The V call is TRBV20-1, the J call TRBJ2-7, with D maybe TRBD2 (6 bases). Germline CDR1 reads DFQATT; CDR2 reads SNEGSKA (reference sequence). The CDR3 runs 15 residues. Between the trimmed V and J ends, which lost 6 bases and 1 base, there was a span of 19 bases. CDR3 DNA sequence: TGCAGTGCCGGGGGTGGGCGAGCGGTTTCCTACGAGCAGTACTTC. Its protein product is CSAGGGRAVSYEQYF.

The genes are TRBV5-6 and TRBJ2-1; D remains unclear. Per germline, CDR1 SGHDT and CDR2 YYEEEE. The V end lost 2 bases, the J end lost 9 bases, and 9 bases lay between the germline ends. The CDR3 is made up of 12 amino acids. The CDR3 region is CASSFAVGEQFF. In DNA form, the CDR3 reads TGTGCCAGCAGCTTTGCGGTGGGTGAGCAGTTCTTC. The full variable domain, with the rest looked up from reference TRBV5-6 and TRBJ2-1, is DAGVTQSPTHLIKTRGQQVTLRCSPKSGHDTVSWYQQALGQGPQFIFQYYEEEERQRGNFPDRFSGHQFPNYSSELNVNALLLGDSALYLCASSFAVGEQFFGPGTRLTVL.

This clonotype has a handful of counts. The gene calls are TRBV27 and TRBJ2-3; D unresolved. Germline V CDR1 and CDR2: MNHEY, SMNVEV (reference sequence). Trimming pared 10 bases from V and 0 bases from J, leaving 11 bases between. The CDR3 is made up of 13 amino acids. The CDR3 loop is CATGLGSTDTQYF. CDR3 coding DNA: TGTGCCACCGGTTTGGGTAGCACAGATACGCAGTATTTT.

This clonotype was observed a handful of times. CDR3: CASSQGLTDTQYF. CDR3 sequence (DNA): TGTGCCAGCAGCCAAGGACTAACAGATACGCAGTATTTT. The chain employs TRBV7-2 and TRBJ2-3; D may be TRBD2 (6 bases). Trimming cost V 5 bases and J 3 bases, with 9 bases left between them. The germline V gene has CDR1 SGHTA and CDR2 FQGNSA. There are 13 residues in the CDR3. The whole variable domain, remainder taken from reference TRBV7-2 and TRBJ2-3, is GAGVSQSPSNKVTEKGKDVELRCDPISGHTALYWYRQSLGQGLEFLIYFQGNSAPDKSGLPSDRFSAERTGGSVSTLTIQRTQQEDSAVYLCASSQGLTDTQYFGPGTRLTVL.

The chain combines TRBV2 with TRBJ2-5; D possibly uses TRBD1 or TRBD2 (5 bases each). Germline CDR1 SNHLY, CDR2 FYNNEI. CDR3 length: 12 amino acids. V lost 5 bases, J lost 5 bases, and 9 bases lay in between. The CDR3 DNA follows: TGTGCCAGCAGTTGGGGACGGGAGACCCAGTACTTC. Translated, it gives CASSWGRETQYF.

This clonotype was found a few times. V usage is TRBV20-1 and J usage is TRBJ1-5; TRBD1 agrees at 9 bases. The germline V gene has CDR1 DFQATT and CDR2 SNEGSKA (reference sequence). This CDR3 has 15 amino acids. The V and J ends lost 0 bases and 6 bases, in that order; junction bases with no gene match: 6. This CDR3 is CSARDLQGASQPQHF. CDR3 bases: TGCAGTGCTAGAGATCTACAGGGGGCTAGTCAGCCCCAGCATTTT.

The chain uses TRBV11-2 and TRBJ2-1; 7 bases map to TRBD2. The CDR3 length is 17 residues. V trimming: 5 bases; J trimming: 8 bases; junction bases outside the gene matches: 18. CDR1 and CDR2 (germline): SGHAT, FQNNGV. DNA for the CDR3: TGTGCCAGCAGCCAAGTGGGTTATGGCGGGAGTCGATATGAGCAGTTCTTC. This codes for CASSQVGYGGSRYEQFF.

The CDR3 loop reads CASSSTGSFTGELFF. In DNA, the CDR3 is TGCGCCAGCAGCTCCACCGGGAGCTTCACCGGGGAGCTGTTTTTT. The rearrangement links TRBV5-1 to TRBJ2-2; weak D call: TRBD2 (6 bases). CDR1 and CDR2 (germline): SGHRS, YFSETQ. Trimming removed 3 bases at V and 4 bases at J, with 13 bases between. This CDR3 has 15 residues.

This clonotype was found a few times. The chain is built from TRBV4-3 and TRBJ2-1; D is possibly TRBD1 (9 bases). From germline, CDR1 is LGHNA and CDR2 YSLEER. Deletions cut 3 bases from V and 7 bases from J, with 19 bases between. There are 16 residues in the CDR3. CDR3 sequence: CASSHGTGTGGNEQFF. In DNA form, the CDR3 reads TGCGCCAGCAGCCACGGGACAGGGACGGGAGGGAATGAGCAGTTCTTC.

A few counts support this clonotype. The V call is TRBV27, the J call TRBJ2-3, with D unclear. V was pared by 2 bases and J by 4 bases, with 13 bases between. CDR3 length equals 15 residues. CDR1 and CDR2 from the germline V gene are MNHEY and SMNVEV (reference sequence). The CDR3 sequence: CASSLGAPGADTQYF. The CDR3 DNA reads TGTGCCAGCAGTTTAGGCGCGCCGGGTGCAGATACGCAGTATTTT.